The 18 T cell receptor beta chains in this list originate from one sample, sequenced in a study of cytomegalovirus exposure and HLA in healthy donors. Measured with immunoSEQ multiplex PCR; TCRdb has only the in-frame clones, and not every one. The repertoire holds about 120,000 clones, with around 85% as singletons. The material sequenced was PBMCs. The receptors here all came from a man younger than 35 in good health and CMV-seropositive.

V is TRBV4-3 and J is TRBJ1-4; D is unresolved. The CDR3 is made up of 13 amino acids. V gave up 0 bases and J gave up 7 bases, with 6 bases separating them. Germline-derived CDR1 and CDR2 are LGHNA and YSLEER. As DNA, the CDR3 is TGCGCCAGCAGCCAAGATCGTCGTGAAAAACTGTTTTTT. Protein product: CASSQDRREKLFF.

V is TRBV7-8 and J is TRBJ1-6, with TRBD1 as a possible D gene (5 bases). Germline-derived CDR1 and CDR2 are SGHVS and FQNEAQ. Trimming shortened V by 4 bases and J by 9 bases, and 13 bases separated the two germline ends. CDR3 length equals 14 residues. CDR3 sequence (DNA): TGTGCCAGCAGCTCTATAGTGGGGGGTTCACCCCTCCACTTT. Residues: CASSSIVGGSPLHF.

The chain joins TRBV5-1 to TRBJ1-3, with 7 bases lining up with TRBD1. CDR3 length: 14 residues. Per the germline V gene, CDR1 is SGHRS and CDR2 is YFSETQ. Trimming took 4 bases from V and 2 from J; bases not matched to a gene: 3. The CDR3 nucleotides read TGCGCCAGCAGCGTGACAGGGCCTGGAAACACCATATATTTT. It specifies CASSVTGPGNTIYF. Based on the CDR3 plus reference TRBV5-1 and TRBJ1-3, the full variable domain is KAGVTQTPRYLIKTRGQQVTLSCSPISGHRSVSWYQQTPGQGLQFLFEYFSETQRNKGNFPGRFSGRQFSNSRSEMNVSTLELGDSALYLCASSVTGPGNTIYFGEGSWLTVV.

The chain links TRBV7-2 to TRBJ2-3; 9 nucleotides match TRBD2. The CDR3 runs to 15 residues. The germline CDR1 and CDR2 sequences are SGHTA and FQGNSA. Trimming at V came to 1 base and at J to 7 bases, leaving 6 bases not matched to a gene. DNA for the CDR3: TGTGCCAGCAGCTTAGACGGACTAGCGAGGAATACGCAGTATTTT. It yields the protein CASSLDGLARNTQYF.

The gene calls are TRBV7-2 and TRBJ2-7; the match to TRBD2 covers 11 bases. With V trimmed by 5 bases and J by 2 bases, 2 bases remained unmatched. The CDR3 is 14 residues long. Germline V gene sequence: CDR1 SGHTA, CDR2 FQGNSA. CDR3 loop: CASSLSGGAYEQYF. The CDR3 DNA reads as TGTGCCAGCAGCCTTAGCGGGGGGGCCTACGAGCAGTACTTC.

J is TRBJ1-2 and V is TRBV29-1, with D hard to call. Germline-derived CDR1 and CDR2 are SQVTM and ANQGSEA. The V end lost 0 bases, the J end lost 3 bases, and 2 bases lay between the germline ends. This CDR3 has 11 residues. The CDR3 DNA sequence: TGCAGCGTTGAAGACGACTATGGCTACACCTTC. Encoded protein: CSVEDDYGYTF.

The V and J genes are TRBV2 and TRBJ1-5; tentatively, D is TRBD1 (5 bases). The length of the CDR3 is 16 residues. The V and J ends lost 2 bases and 2 bases respectively, with 13 bases between them. Germline V gene lookup returns CDR1 SNHLY and CDR2 FYNNEI. The CDR3 loop reads CASSEFTGDRNQPQHF. Written as DNA, the CDR3 is TGTGCCAGCAGTGAATTTACGGGGGACCGCAATCAGCCCCAGCATTTT.

The V and J genes are TRBV7-6 and TRBJ1-5; TRBD1 aligns across 8 bases. CDR1 and CDR2 (germline): SGHVS, FNYEAQ. V dropped 4 bases and J dropped 9; count of bases not matched to a gene: 2. The CDR3 is 12 residues long. CDR3 sequence reads: CASSYTGGPQHF. DNA of the CDR3: TGTGCCAGCAGCTACACAGGGGGGCCCCAGCATTTT.

The chain links TRBV28 to TRBJ2-5, with 12 bases matching TRBD2. This CDR3 has 16 residues. CDR1 and CDR2 (germline): MDHEN, SYDVKM. J lost 1 base, V lost 5 bases, and 5 bases had no gene match. CDR3 sequence: CASSPRLAGAQETQYF. The CDR3 region has the DNA TGTGCCAGCAGTCCCCGACTAGCGGGGGCCCAAGAGACCCAGTACTTC.

The rearrangement links TRBV5-4 to TRBJ1-4, with TRBD1 matching 7 bases. The CDR3 is 14 residues long. The ends lost 4 bases at V and 10 bases at J; junction bases unmatched: 10. The germline V gene has CDR1 SGHNT and CDR2 YYREEE (reference sequence). CDR3 DNA sequence: TGTGCCAGCAGCCCGGGGGTCCAGGGGGGAAAACTGTTTTTT. Amino acids: CASSPGVQGGKLFF. The full variable domain, with the rest looked up from reference TRBV5-4 and TRBJ1-4, is ETGVTQSPTHLIKTRGQQVTLRCSSQSGHNTVSWYQQALGQGPQFIFQYYREEENGRGNFPPRFSGLQFPNYSSELNVNALELDDSALYLCASSPGVQGGKLFFGSGTQLSVL.

This clone was counted a few times. The chain has TRBV6-1 and TRBJ2-7; 7 nucleotides line up with TRBD1. The CDR3 totals 15 residues. CDR1 and CDR2 from the germline V gene are MNHNS and SASEGT. V gave up 8 bases and J gave up 0 bases; unmatched junction bases: 10. CDR3 in amino acids: CASGSIRDSSYEQYF. The CDR3 DNA reads TGTGCCAGCGGCTCAATCCGGGACAGCTCCTACGAGCAGTACTTC.

The rearrangement uses TRBV29-1 and TRBJ2-5; maybe TRBD1 (5 bases). CDR3 length: 13 amino acids. With 6 bases removed from V and 7 bases from J, the gap between germline ends came to 18 bases. Germline assignment: CDR1 SQVTM and CDR2 ANQGSEA. The CDR3 loop reads CSVSGPSGMTQYF. The CDR3 bases are TGCAGCGTCTCAGGGCCGTCGGGCATGACCCAGTACTTC.

The V and J genes are TRBV5-1 and TRBJ1-4; weak D call: TRBD1 (6 bases). Trimming stripped 1 base from V and 6 bases from J, with 13 bases between. The CDR3 extends over 15 amino acids. Germline V lookup: CDR1 SGHRS, CDR2 YFSETQ. The chain's CDR3 is CASSLFGGADEKLFF. CDR3 DNA: TGCGCCAGCAGCTTGTTTGGGGGCGCGGATGAAAAACTGTTTTTT.

The chain has TRBV7-2 and TRBJ2-7, with D hard to call. Germline V gene lookup returns CDR1 SGHTA and CDR2 FQGNSA. CDR3 length: 13 amino acids. V lost 5 bases and J lost 3, with 11 bases in between. CDR3 DNA: TGTGCCAGCAGCCCCTCTAAGCTCTACGAGCAGTACTTC. Translation gives CASSPSKLYEQYF.

Of note for this clone: The limits of the CDR3 on the DNA are not certain, so only TCRdb's listed CDR3 is given. V usage is TRBV6-6 and J usage is TRBJ1-1; the table assigns TRBD1, which was not confirmed against the DNA. From germline, CDR1 is MNHNY and CDR2 SVGAGI (reference sequence). Both ends counted, the CDR3 spans 14 residues. CDR3 region: CASILGFQTGEAFF.

This chain links TRBV9 with TRBJ1-3; a weak D match, TRBD1 (5 bases). This CDR3 comprises 13 residues. The germline gives CDR1 SGDLS, CDR2 YYNGEE. V was shortened by 0 bases and J by 4 bases, with 5 bases between the two germline ends. DNA for the CDR3: TGTGCCAGCAGCGTAGAGGGGGGAAACACCATATATTTT. Translation gives CASSVEGGNTIYF. The entire variable domain, with the rest obtained from reference TRBV9 and TRBJ1-3, is as follows: DSGVTQTPKHLITATGQRVTLRCSPRSGDLSVYWYQQSLDQGLQFLIQYYNGEERAKGNILERFSAQQFPDLHSELNLSSLELGDSALYFCASSVEGGNTIYFGEGSWLTVV.

The chain uses TRBV19 and TRBJ2-5; TRBD2 is a possible D gene (6 bases). This CDR3 has 15 residues. Germline values: CDR1 LNHDA, CDR2 SQIVND (reference sequence). Trimming left V 0 bases short and J 9 bases short, with 17 bases between. For the CDR3, the DNA is TGTGCCAGTAGTATAGATATCGGGCCCACGGGGGCCCAGTACTTC. Translated, it gives CASSIDIGPTGAQYF.

J is TRBJ1-1 and V is TRBV7-2; TRBD1 is a possible D gene (5 bases). The CDR3 consists of 14 residues. Germline CDR1 and CDR2: SGHTA and FQGNSA. V gave up 3 bases and J gave up 4 bases, with 12 bases separating them. The CDR3 sequence: CASSFLPGVTEAFF. Here the CDR3 DNA reads TGTGCCAGCAGCTTCCTTCCGGGGGTCACTGAAGCTTTCTTT.